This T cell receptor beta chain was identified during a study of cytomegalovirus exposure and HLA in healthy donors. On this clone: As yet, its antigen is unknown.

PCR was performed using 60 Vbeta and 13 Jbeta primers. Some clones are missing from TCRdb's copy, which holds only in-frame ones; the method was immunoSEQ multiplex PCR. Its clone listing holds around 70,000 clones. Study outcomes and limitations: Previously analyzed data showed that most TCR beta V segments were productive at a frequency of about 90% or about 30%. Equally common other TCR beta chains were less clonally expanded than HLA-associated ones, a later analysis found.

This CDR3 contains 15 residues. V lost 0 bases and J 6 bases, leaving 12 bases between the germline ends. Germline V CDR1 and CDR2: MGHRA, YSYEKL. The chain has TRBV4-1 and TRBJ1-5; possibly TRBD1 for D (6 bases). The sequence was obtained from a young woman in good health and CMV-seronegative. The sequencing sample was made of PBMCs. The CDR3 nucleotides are TGCGCCAGCAGCCAAGAACAGGGAGAGGGTCAGCCCCAGCATTTT. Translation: CASSQEQGEGQPQHF.